This is a list of T cell receptor beta chains from one sample in a study of T cell responses to AZD1222 COVID-19 vaccine. Clones were sequenced by immunoSEQ multiplex PCR, and TCRdb holds only the in-frame ones, with some missing. The top ten clones hold roughly 1.4% of a sample with around 150,000 clones, roughly nine tenths of them seen once. This sample comprised peripheral blood, obtained 28 days after the second AZD1222 dose. These receptors were collected from an adult who received the AZD1222 COVID-19 vaccine. Each CDR3 is given with its conserved first and last residue. Fields, in order: V gene, D gene, clone size, J gene, CDR3 protein, CDR3 DNA. D genes are given only for firm matches. The listing skips clone size in some rows; elsewhere it reads once, few, many or a size class.

>TRBV24-1|.|once|TRBJ1-1
CATSDPAGQGGIF
TGTGCCACCAGTGATCCGGCGGGCCAGGGAGGGATCTTT
>TRBV4-3|.|.|TRBJ2-4
CASSQDGLRQNIQYF
TGCGCCAGCAGCCAAGATGGCCTAAGGCAAAACATTCAGTACTTC
>TRBV5-1|TRBD1|once|TRBJ1-5
CASSLQGGNQPQHF
TGCGCCAGCAGCTTGCAGGGGGGCAATCAGCCCCAGCATTTT
>TRBV5-1|.|.|TRBJ1-1
CASSSGNTEAFF
TGCGCCAGCAGCTCAGGAAACACTGAAGCTTTCTTT
>TRBV28|TRBD1|.|TRBJ1-2
CASSRVPGQGFGYTF
TGTGCCAGCAGTCGGGTTCCGGGACAGGGGTTTGGCTACACCTTC
>TRBV7-7|TRBD2|.|TRBJ2-7
CASSLKREGMYEQYF
TGTGCTAGCAGCTTAAAGCGGGAGGGGATGTACGAGCAGTACTTC
>TRBV11-2|.|.|TRBJ1-2
CASSVGGLGYTF
TGTGCCAGCAGCGTCGGGGGCTTAGGCTACACCTTC
>TRBV9|TRBD1|.|TRBJ1-6
CASSLIQGAGSPLHF
TGTGCCAGCAGCCTCATACAGGGGGCTGGCTCACCCCTCCACTTT
>TRBV10-1|TRBD2|once|TRBJ2-3
CASSESAGVTDTQYF
TGCGCCAGCAGTGAGTCGGCGGGGGTCACAGATACGCAGTATTTT
>TRBV19|TRBD1|.|TRBJ1-1
CASSIQQGARAFF
TGTGCCAGTAGTATACAACAGGGGGCCAGAGCTTTCTTT
>TRBV7-2|.|once|TRBJ1-2
CASSLVHQGWHGYTF
TGTGCCAGCAGCTTAGTGCATCAGGGGTGGCATGGCTACACCTTC
>TRBV13|.|.|TRBJ2-7
CASSRTGYEQYF
TGTGCCAGCAGCCGGACTGGGTACGAGCAGTACTTC
>TRBV19|TRBD1|.|TRBJ1-1
CASSITGAGVNTEAFF
TGTGCCAGTAGTATAACAGGGGCTGGGGTGAACACTGAAGCTTTCTTT
>TRBV4-1|.|.|TRBJ1-2
CASSQDRIGGDGYTF
TGCGCCAGCAGCCAAGATAGGATCGGGGGCGATGGCTACACCTTC
>TRBV19|TRBD1|once|TRBJ1-5
CASSIRTGRGNQPQHF
TGTGCCAGTAGTATCCGGACAGGAAGGGGCAATCAGCCCCAGCATTTT
>TRBV19|.|.|TRBJ2-7
CASSGRGTSYEQYF
TGTGCCAGTAGTGGTCGGGGGACTTCCTACGAGCAGTACTTC
>TRBV5-4|.|.|TRBJ2-2
CASSLMQSNTGELFF
TGTGCCAGCAGCTTGATGCAGTCGAACACCGGGGAGCTGTTTTTT
>TRBV6-5|TRBD1|.|TRBJ2-7
CASKGQGYEQYF
TGTGCCAGCAAAGGACAGGGCTACGAGCAGTACTTC
>TRBV2|.|once|TRBJ1-1
CASSEGSAITEAFF
TGTGCCAGCAGTGAAGGAAGTGCGATCACTGAAGCTTTCTTT
>TRBV7-9|.|.|TRBJ1-4
CASSPTGTNEKLFF
TGTGCCAGCAGCCCAACGGGGACTAATGAAAAACTGTTTTTT
>TRBV6-5|.|.|TRBJ1-1
CASTLGGKGTEAFF
TGTGCCAGCACCCTGGGAGGGAAGGGCACTGAAGCTTTCTTT
>TRBV5-1|.|.|TRBJ1-1
CASSPQGLSTEAFF
TGCGCCAGCAGTCCCCAGGGCCTGAGCACTGAAGCTTTCTTT
>TRBV29-1|.|.|TRBJ1-1
CSVATNTEAFF
TGCAGCGTTGCGACGAACACTGAAGCTTTCTTT
>TRBV6-2/TRBV6-3|.|once|TRBJ2-5
CASSYVGVAETQYF
TGTGCCAGCAGTTACGTGGGAGTGGCGGAGACCCAGTACTTC
>TRBV7-9|.|.|TRBJ1-1
CASSSGTVEAFF
TGTGCCAGCAGCTCCGGGACGGTCGAAGCTTTCTTT
>TRBV28|.|.|TRBJ2-7
CASSLSGRYEQYF
TGTGCCAGCAGTTTATCCGGGAGATACGAGCAGTACTTC
>TRBV7-2|.|once|TRBJ2-6
CASSVEPGRANVLTF
TGTGCCAGCAGCGTCGAACCGGGCCGGGCCAACGTCCTGACTTTC
>TRBV28|.|.|TRBJ2-1
CASSAEFVRFF
TGTGCCAGCAGCGCGGAATTCGTTCGGTTCTTC
>TRBV14|.|.|TRBJ2-4
CASSQGSIAKNIQYF
TGTGCCAGCAGCCAAGGGTCCATAGCCAAAAACATTCAGTACTTC
>TRBV28|.|.|TRBJ2-4
CASSSQGTFLAKNIQYF
TGTGCCAGCAGTTCCCAGGGGACATTCTTAGCCAAAAACATTCAGTACTTC